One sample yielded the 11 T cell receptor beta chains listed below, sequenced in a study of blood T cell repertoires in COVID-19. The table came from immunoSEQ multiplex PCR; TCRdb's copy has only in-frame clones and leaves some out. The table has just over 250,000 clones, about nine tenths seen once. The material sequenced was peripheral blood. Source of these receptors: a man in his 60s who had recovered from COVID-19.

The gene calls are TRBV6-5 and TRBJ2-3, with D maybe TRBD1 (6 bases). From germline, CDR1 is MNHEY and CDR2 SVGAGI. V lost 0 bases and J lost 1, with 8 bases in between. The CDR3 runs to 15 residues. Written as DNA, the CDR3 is TGTGCCAGCAGTTACTCGACAGGTCGCACAGATACGCAGTATTTT. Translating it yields CASSYSTGRTDTQYF.

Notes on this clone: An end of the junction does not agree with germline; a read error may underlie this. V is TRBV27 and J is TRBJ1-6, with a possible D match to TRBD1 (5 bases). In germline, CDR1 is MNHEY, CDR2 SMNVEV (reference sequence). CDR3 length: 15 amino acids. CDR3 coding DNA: TGTGCCAGCAGTTTATCGGGGGGAGTTAATTCGCCCCTCCACTTT. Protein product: CASSLSGGVNSPLHF.

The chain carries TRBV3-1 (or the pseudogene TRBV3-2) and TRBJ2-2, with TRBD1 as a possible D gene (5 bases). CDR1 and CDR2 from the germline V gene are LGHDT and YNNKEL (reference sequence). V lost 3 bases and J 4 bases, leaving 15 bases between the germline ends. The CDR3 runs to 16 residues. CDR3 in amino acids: CASSQHNRQSTGELFF. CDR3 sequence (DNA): TGTGCCAGCAGCCAGCATAATAGACAGAGCACCGGGGAGCTGTTTTTT.

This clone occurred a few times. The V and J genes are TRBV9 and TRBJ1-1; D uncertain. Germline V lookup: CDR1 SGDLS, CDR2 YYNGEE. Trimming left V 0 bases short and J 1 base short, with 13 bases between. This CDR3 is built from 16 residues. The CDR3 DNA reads TGTGCCAGCAGCGTAGCTACTCGAGAGGAGAACACTGAAGCTTTCTTT. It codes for CASSVATREENTEAFF. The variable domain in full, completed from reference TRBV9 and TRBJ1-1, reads DSGVTQTPKHLITATGQRVTLRCSPRSGDLSVYWYQQSLDQGLQFLIQYYNGEERAKGNILERFSAQQFPDLHSELNLSSLELGDSALYFCASSVATREENTEAFFGQGTRLTVV.

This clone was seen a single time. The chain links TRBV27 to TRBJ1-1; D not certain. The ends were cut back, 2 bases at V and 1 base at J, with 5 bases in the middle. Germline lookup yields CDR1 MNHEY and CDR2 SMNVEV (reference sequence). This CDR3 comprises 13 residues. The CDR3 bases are TGTGCCAGCAGTTTAGTCAGGAACACTGAAGCTTTCTTT. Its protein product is CASSLVRNTEAFF.

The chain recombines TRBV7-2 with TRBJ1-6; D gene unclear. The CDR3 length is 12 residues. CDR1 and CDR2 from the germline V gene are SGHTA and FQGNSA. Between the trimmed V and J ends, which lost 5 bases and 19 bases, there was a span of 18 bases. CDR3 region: CASSQDGFRPHF. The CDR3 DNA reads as TGTGCCAGCAGCCAGGATGGGTTTAGACCACACTTT.

The CDR3 region is CASSVGPGGTGELFF. The CDR3 DNA reads as TGTGCCAGCAGCGTAGGACCAGGGGGCACCGGGGAGCTGTTTTTT. V is TRBV9 and J is TRBJ2-2, with TRBD1 matching over 7 bases. The CDR3 is 15 amino acids. Germline V CDR1 and CDR2: SGDLS, YYNGEE. The trim removed 0 bases at V and 4 bases at J, leaving 3 bases unmatched.

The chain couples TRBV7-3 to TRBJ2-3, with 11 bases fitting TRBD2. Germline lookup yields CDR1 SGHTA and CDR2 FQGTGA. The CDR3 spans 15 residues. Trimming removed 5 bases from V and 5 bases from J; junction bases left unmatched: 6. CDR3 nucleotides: TGTGCCAGCAGCATGACTAGCGGGGAGTTAGATACGCAGTATTTT. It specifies CASSMTSGELDTQYF.

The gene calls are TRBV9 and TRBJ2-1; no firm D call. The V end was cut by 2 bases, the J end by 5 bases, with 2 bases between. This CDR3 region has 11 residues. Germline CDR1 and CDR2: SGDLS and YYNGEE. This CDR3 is CASSVNNEQFF. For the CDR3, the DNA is TGTGCCAGCAGCGTTAACAATGAGCAGTTCTTC.

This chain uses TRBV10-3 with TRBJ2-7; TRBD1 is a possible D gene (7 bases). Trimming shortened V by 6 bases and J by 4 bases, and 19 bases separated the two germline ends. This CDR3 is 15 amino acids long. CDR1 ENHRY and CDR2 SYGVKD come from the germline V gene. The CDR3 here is CAIRIPAGGRYEQYF. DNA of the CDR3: TGTGCCATCAGAATTCCGGCAGGGGGGCGATACGAGCAGTACTTC.

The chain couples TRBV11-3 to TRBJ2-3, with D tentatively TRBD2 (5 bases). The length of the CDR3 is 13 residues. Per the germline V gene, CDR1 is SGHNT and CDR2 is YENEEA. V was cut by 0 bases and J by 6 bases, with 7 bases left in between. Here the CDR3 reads CASSLDRGDTQYF. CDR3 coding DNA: TGTGCCAGCAGCTTAGATCGAGGGGATACGCAGTATTTT.